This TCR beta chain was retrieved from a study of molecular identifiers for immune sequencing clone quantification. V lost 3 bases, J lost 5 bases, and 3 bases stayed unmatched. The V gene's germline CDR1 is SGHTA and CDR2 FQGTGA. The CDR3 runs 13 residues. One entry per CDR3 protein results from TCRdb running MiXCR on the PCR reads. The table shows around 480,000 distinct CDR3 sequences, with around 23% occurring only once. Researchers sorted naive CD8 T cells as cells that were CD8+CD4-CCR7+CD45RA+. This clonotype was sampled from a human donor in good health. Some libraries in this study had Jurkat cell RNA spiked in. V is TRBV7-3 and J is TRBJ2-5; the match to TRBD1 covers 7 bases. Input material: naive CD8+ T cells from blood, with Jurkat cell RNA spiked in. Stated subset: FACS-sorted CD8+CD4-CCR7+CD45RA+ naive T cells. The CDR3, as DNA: TGTGCCAGCAGCTTCACAGGGGTGGAGACCCAGTACTTC. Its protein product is CASSFTGVETQYF.